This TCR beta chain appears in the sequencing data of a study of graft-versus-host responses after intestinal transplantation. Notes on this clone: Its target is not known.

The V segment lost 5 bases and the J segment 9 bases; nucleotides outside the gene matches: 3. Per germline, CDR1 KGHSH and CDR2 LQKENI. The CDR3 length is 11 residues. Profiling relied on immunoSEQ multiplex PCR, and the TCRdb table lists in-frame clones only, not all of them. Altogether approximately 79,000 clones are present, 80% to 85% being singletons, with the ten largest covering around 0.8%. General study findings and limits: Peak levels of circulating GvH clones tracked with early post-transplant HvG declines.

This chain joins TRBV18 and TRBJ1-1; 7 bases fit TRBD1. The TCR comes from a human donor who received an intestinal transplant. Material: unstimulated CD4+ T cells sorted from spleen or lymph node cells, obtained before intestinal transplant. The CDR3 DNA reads TGTGCCAGCTCAGCCAGGGGGAAAGCTTTCTTT. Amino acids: CASSARGKAFF.